Each of the 30 T cell receptor beta chains below was sequenced from the same sample in a study of cytomegalovirus exposure and HLA in healthy donors. The PCR ran on 60 Vbeta and 13 Jbeta primers. The repertoire was sequenced with immunoSEQ multiplex PCR; TCRdb's copy has only in-frame clones and lacks some. The sample consists of roughly 180,000 clones, 77% of them appearing once. The sample comprised PBMCs. Receptors were obtained from a man aged 18 to 29 in good health and CMV-seronegative.

V and J are TRBV2 and TRBJ2-5; 7 bases align to TRBD1. The CDR3 runs to 15 residues. The trim removed 6 bases at V and 2 bases at J, leaving 9 bases unmatched. Germline CDR1 is SNHLY and CDR2 is FYNNEI. The CDR3 DNA sequence: TGTGCCAGCAGCCACAACAGGGGTGGGCAAGAGACCCAGTACTTC. The encoded protein is CASSHNRGGQETQYF.

The chain couples TRBV7-9 to TRBJ1-2; tentative D call: TRBD1 (6 bases). Germline assignment: CDR1 SEHNR and CDR2 FQNEAQ (reference sequence). V shed 5 bases and J shed 0 bases, with 13 bases lying between them. The CDR3 has 15 amino acids. Here the CDR3 DNA reads TGTGCCAGCAGCCCGGACAGCCTCTCTAACTATGGCTACACCTTC. This translates into CASSPDSLSNYGYTF.

The chain joins TRBV19 to TRBJ1-5; 7 positions match TRBD1. The CDR3 extends over 15 amino acids. V shed 4 bases and J 5 bases; nucleotides not matched to a gene: 8. CDR1 is LNHDA, CDR2 SQIVND, per germline (reference sequence). In DNA, the CDR3 is TGTGCCAGTAGTACCGGACAGGTAGTAGATCAGCCCCAGCATTTT. Translated, it gives CASSTGQVVDQPQHF.

The chain employs TRBV9 and TRBJ2-3, with TRBD1 as a possible D gene (5 bases). This CDR3 comprises 15 residues. Trimming took 4 bases from V and 1 from J, leaving 13 bases between them. CDR1 SGDLS and CDR2 YYNGEE come from the germline V gene. The CDR3 spells CASSPQGGGTDTQYF. The CDR3 coding sequence is TGTGCCAGCAGCCCGCAGGGTGGCGGCACAGATACGCAGTATTTT.

The chain links TRBV5-5 to TRBJ1-2, with D perhaps matching TRBD1 (6 bases). The V gene lost 4 bases and the J gene lost 3 bases, with 19 bases spanning the gap. Per the germline V gene, CDR1 is SGHKS and CDR2 is YYEKEE (reference sequence). This CDR3 comprises 16 residues. The DNA for the CDR3 is TGTGCCAGCAGCCCCAGGACAGATCCCGATTACTATGGCTACACCTTC. Translation: CASSPRTDPDYYGYTF.

This clone occurred a few times. The chain uses TRBV18 and TRBJ1-2; D gene unclear. This CDR3 contains 12 residues. Germline loops: CDR1 KGHSH, CDR2 LQKENI. V lost 2 bases to trimming and J lost 6 bases, with 7 bases between them. The CDR3 nucleotides are TGTGCCAGCTCACCATTTTCGGATGGCTACACCTTC. The encoded protein is CASSPFSDGYTF. The full variable domain, completed using reference TRBV18 and TRBJ1-2, is NAGVMQNPRHLVRRRGQEARLRCSPMKGHSHVYWYRQLPEEGLKFMVYLQKENIIDESGMPKERFSAEFPKEGPSILRIQQVVRGDSAAYFCASSPFSDGYTFGSGTRLTVV.

This clone was seen only once. The chain combines TRBV7-2 with TRBJ1-5; D not resolved. Germline values: CDR1 SGHTA, CDR2 FQGNSA. The germline V and J ends were trimmed by 1 base and 6 bases, with 10 bases remaining between them. The CDR3 loop spans 14 amino acids. The CDR3 sequence: CASSLGREGQPQHF. The CDR3 region has the DNA TGTGCCAGCAGCTTAGGGCGGGAAGGTCAGCCCCAGCATTTT.

The chain couples TRBV27 to TRBJ2-7; D might be TRBD2 (6 bases). The CDR3 extends over 14 amino acids. From germline, CDR1 is MNHEY and CDR2 SMNVEV (reference sequence). Trimming took 6 bases from V and 0 from J, leaving 12 bases between them. The CDR3 spells CASRRAGSSYEQYF. The CDR3, as DNA: TGTGCCAGCAGGCGAGCGGGTTCCTCCTACGAGCAGTACTTC.

The genes are TRBV2 and TRBJ2-1; D is possibly TRBD2 (5 bases). V shed 6 bases and J shed 1 base, with 16 bases lying between them. The CDR3 contains 16 residues. The germline V gene encodes CDR1 SNHLY and CDR2 FYNNEI. This CDR3 reads CASSGNDLGSYNEQFF. Here the CDR3 DNA reads TGTGCCAGCAGCGGGAACGACTTGGGGTCCTACAATGAGCAGTTCTTC.

The rearrangement joins TRBV30 to TRBJ1-4, with 7 bases fitting TRBD1. V lost 5 bases, J lost 4 bases, and 7 bases stayed unmatched. Germline CDR1 is GTSNPN and CDR2 is SVGIG (reference sequence). CDR3 size: 14 residues. The CDR3 here is CAWSQGQVNEKLFF. CDR3 DNA sequence: TGTGCCTGGTCCCAAGGACAGGTTAATGAAAAACTGTTTTTT.

The J gene is TRBJ2-1, the V gene TRBV7-2, with 13 nucleotides matching TRBD2. The germline V gene encodes CDR1 SGHTA and CDR2 FQGNSA. The V segment lost 3 bases and the J segment 6 bases; nucleotides outside the gene matches: 5. The CDR3 length is 16 residues. As DNA, the CDR3 is TGTGCCAGCAGCTTTACCGGGACTAGCGGGGCCAATGAGCAGTTCTTC. The encoded protein is CASSFTGTSGANEQFF.

The chain is built from TRBV27 and TRBJ1-2; the D gene is possibly TRBD1 (5 bases). Germline V lookup: CDR1 MNHEY, CDR2 SMNVEV (reference sequence). The CDR3 loop spans 14 amino acids. Trimming took 0 bases from V and 4 from J, leaving 9 bases between them. The CDR3 coding sequence is TGTGCCAGCAGTTTATCCGGGGGAAGCTATGGCTACACCTTC. Its protein product is CASSLSGGSYGYTF.

The V call is TRBV2, the J call TRBJ1-4, with 9 bases lining up with TRBD1. The germline V gene encodes CDR1 SNHLY and CDR2 FYNNEI. CDR3 length equals 14 residues. Germline trimming cut 11 bases from V and 5 bases from J; bases unmatched to any gene: 9. The CDR3 DNA sequence: TGTGCCCAGCACCGGGGACAGGGCAATGAAAAACTGTTTTTT. Encoded protein: CAQHRGQGNEKLFF.

The gene calls are TRBV7-9 and TRBJ1-5; D is uncertain. The CDR3 extends over 14 amino acids. The germline V and J ends were trimmed by 0 bases and 4 bases, with 7 bases remaining between them. In germline, CDR1 is SEHNR, CDR2 FQNEAQ (reference sequence). The CDR3 DNA sequence: TGTGCCAGCAGCTTAGCGCACGGTAATCAGCCCCAGCATTTT. Its protein product is CASSLAHGNQPQHF.

The table lists this clone with a count of one. The chain combines TRBV4-1 with TRBJ2-7; TRBD2 might be the D (5 bases). Germline V gene sequence: CDR1 MGHRA, CDR2 YSYEKL. The CDR3 runs 15 residues. The germline V and J ends were trimmed by 1 base and 6 bases, with 16 bases remaining between them. The CDR3 DNA reads TGCGCCAGCAGCCAAGTGCGGACTCATGCGTGCGAGCAGTACTTC. This gives the protein CASSQVRTHACEQYF.

The chain uses TRBV6-6 and TRBJ2-2; 8 bases match TRBD1. CDR1 and CDR2 (germline): MNHNY, SVGAGI (reference sequence). V was clipped by 5 bases and J by 2 bases; unmatched bases: 7. The CDR3 is 16 residues long. The CDR3 DNA follows: TGTGCCAGCAGTACCCTCGCAGGGGGCAACACCGGGGAGCTGTTTTTT. As protein: CASSTLAGGNTGELFF.

The chain uses TRBV15 and TRBJ1-1; 12 bases match TRBD1. V was clipped by 3 bases and J by 6 bases; unmatched bases: 5. This CDR3 has 15 residues. Germline-derived CDR1 and CDR2 are LNHNV and YYDKDF (reference sequence). CDR3 protein: CATSRGDRGRSEAFF. For the CDR3, the DNA is TGTGCCACCAGCAGGGGGGACAGGGGGCGGTCTGAAGCTTTCTTT.

The chain couples TRBV7-6 to TRBJ1-1, with D unclear. This CDR3 is 14 amino acids long. The germline V and J ends were trimmed by 0 bases and 2 bases, with 7 bases remaining between them. Germline V gives CDR1 SGHVS, CDR2 FNYEAQ. CDR3 region: CASSLARGNTEAFF. The CDR3 DNA reads as TGTGCCAGCAGCTTAGCGCGCGGCAACACTGAAGCTTTCTTT.

This sequence joins TRBV7-6 and TRBJ1-3; D is unclear. Germline V gives CDR1 SGHVS, CDR2 FNYEAQ. The V and J ends lost 0 bases and 2 bases respectively, with 14 bases between them. The CDR3 is 17 amino acids. The CDR3 loop reads CASSLAEGFFAGNTIYF. CDR3 DNA sequence: TGTGCCAGCAGCTTAGCGGAGGGATTCTTCGCTGGAAACACCATATATTTT.

The chain couples TRBV2 to TRBJ2-1; possible D gene TRBD1, 6 bases. From germline, CDR1 is SNHLY and CDR2 FYNNEI. There are 15 residues in the CDR3. V lost 2 bases and J 4 bases, leaving 12 bases between the germline ends. Here the CDR3 DNA reads TGTGCCAGCAGTGAACAGGGGTGGCGATACAATGAGCAGTTCTTC. Translating gives CASSEQGWRYNEQFF.

The chain has TRBV4-3 and TRBJ1-5, with D hard to call. Germline CDR1 is LGHNA and CDR2 is YSLEER. The CDR3 has 14 amino acids. Trimming took off 0 bases at V and 7 bases at J, with 10 bases between the two ends. In nucleotides, the CDR3 is TGCGCCAGCAGCCAAGACGTTATGAGGCAGCCCCAGCATTTT. Amino acids: CASSQDVMRQPQHF.

This chain links TRBV6-5 with TRBJ1-5; D possibly corresponds to TRBD1 (5 bases). Deletions cut 2 bases from V and 8 bases from J, with 10 bases between. Germline CDR1 is MNHEY and CDR2 is SVGAGI. The CDR3 spans 13 residues. This CDR3 reads CASSYDRSEPQHF. The CDR3 nucleotides are TGTGCCAGCAGTTACGACAGATCAGAGCCCCAGCATTTT.

The chain employs TRBV28 and TRBJ2-7, with 9 positions matching TRBD2. Losses at the gene ends were 3 bases for V and 5 bases for J; bases not matched to a gene: 8. Germline CDR1 is MDHEN and CDR2 is SYDVKM. This CDR3 is built from 15 residues. The CDR3 coding sequence is TGTGCCAGCAGTTTCGCGGGAGGGCCATTCCACGAGCAGTACTTC. Translating it yields CASSFAGGPFHEQYF.

This rearrangement joins TRBV6-1 to TRBJ2-5; perhaps TRBD2 as D (6 bases). Deletions cut 3 bases from V and 4 bases from J, with 9 bases between. Germline CDR1 and CDR2: MNHNS and SASEGT. CDR3 length equals 13 residues. The CDR3 spells CASSDGTLETQYF. The CDR3 DNA reads as TGTGCCAGCAGTGATGGGACTCTAGAGACCCAGTACTTC.

The sample holds a few counts of this clone. V gene TRBV12-5 combines with J gene TRBJ2-5; weak D call: TRBD2 (6 bases). The germline CDR1 and CDR2 sequences are LGHNT and FRNRAP. The germline V and J ends were trimmed by 6 bases and 5 bases, with 13 bases remaining between them. The CDR3 runs 13 residues. The CDR3 protein is CASGDGGIETQYF. CDR3 nucleotide sequence: TGTGCTAGTGGCGATGGGGGGATTGAGACCCAGTACTTC.

V usage is TRBV7-9 and J usage is TRBJ2-3; D might be TRBD2 (5 bases). This CDR3 contains 13 residues. The V and J ends lost 5 bases and 4 bases respectively, with 10 bases between them. The V gene's germline CDR1 is SEHNR and CDR2 FQNEAQ (reference sequence). This CDR3 reads CASSPRGPDTQYF. The CDR3 coding sequence is TGTGCCAGCAGCCCCCGCGGGCCAGATACGCAGTATTTT. Drawing the rest from reference TRBV7-9 and TRBJ2-3, the complete variable domain is DTGVSQNPRHKITKRGQNVTFRCDPISEHNRLYWYRQTLGQGPEFLTYFQNEAQLEKSRLLSDRFSAERPKGSFSTLEIQRTEQGDSAMYLCASSPRGPDTQYFGPGTRLTVL.

The V gene is TRBV5-6, the J gene TRBJ2-7, with 9 bases lining up with TRBD2. CDR1 and CDR2 (germline): SGHDT, YYEEEE. The V gene end was trimmed by 2 bases and the J gene end by 4 bases; junction bases not matched to a gene: 10. CDR3 size: 16 residues. In DNA form, the CDR3 reads TGTGCCAGCAGCTTATATCAGGGCGGGAGGGCTTACGAGCAGTACTTC. Translation: CASSLYQGGRAYEQYF. Variable domain in full (rest from reference TRBV5-6 and TRBJ2-7): DAGVTQSPTHLIKTRGQQVTLRCSPKSGHDTVSWYQQALGQGPQFIFQYYEEEERQRGNFPDRFSGHQFPNYSSELNVNALLLGDSALYLCASSLYQGGRAYEQYFGPGTRLTVT.

This sequence joins TRBV9 and TRBJ2-5, with TRBD2 matching over 14 bases. CDR3 length equals 16 residues. Trimming cost V 4 bases and J 5 bases; bases outside gene matches: 7. Germline V gives CDR1 SGDLS, CDR2 YYNGEE. In DNA form, the CDR3 reads TGTGCCAGCAGCCCTCGGACTAGCGGGGGGCGGGAGACCCAGTACTTC. This sequence encodes CASSPRTSGGRETQYF.

The V gene is TRBV6-6, the J gene TRBJ1-5; D not certain. CDR1 is MNHNY, CDR2 SVGAGI, per germline (reference sequence). Trimming pared 0 bases from V and 7 bases from J, leaving 13 bases between. The CDR3 contains 15 residues. In DNA, the CDR3 is TGTGCCAGCAGTTACTCAGAGGGAATGGAACAGCCCCAGCATTTT. Its translation: CASSYSEGMEQPQHF.

This clone was counted between two and nine times. The J gene is TRBJ1-1, the V gene TRBV27; 8 bases align to TRBD1. The CDR3 totals 16 residues. Per germline, CDR1 MNHEY and CDR2 SMNVEV (reference sequence). The J segment lost 5 bases and the V segment lost 5 bases, leaving 13 bases of the junction unmatched. In DNA form, the CDR3 reads TGTGCCAGCAGTGAGACAGGGGAACCACTCCCAACTGAAGCTTTCTTT. This gives the protein CASSETGEPLPTEAFF.